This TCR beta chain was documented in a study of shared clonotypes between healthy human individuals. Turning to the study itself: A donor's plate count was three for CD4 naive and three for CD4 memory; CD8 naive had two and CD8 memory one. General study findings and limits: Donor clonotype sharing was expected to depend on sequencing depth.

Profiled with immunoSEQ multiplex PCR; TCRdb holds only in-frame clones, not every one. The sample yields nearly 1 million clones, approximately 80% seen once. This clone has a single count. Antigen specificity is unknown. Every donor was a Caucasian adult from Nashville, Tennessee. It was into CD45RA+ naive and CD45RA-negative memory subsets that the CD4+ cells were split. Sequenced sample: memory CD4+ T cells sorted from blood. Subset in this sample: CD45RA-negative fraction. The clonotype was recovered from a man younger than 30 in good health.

The CDR3 loop is CASSQQGWDSPLHF. The CDR3 DNA is TGTGCCAGCAGCCAACAGGGGTGGGATTCACCCCTCCACTTT. The chain has TRBV7-6 and TRBJ1-6; TRBD1 matches 7 bases. The CDR3 loop spans 14 amino acids. V shed 5 bases, J shed 8 bases, and the junction held 6 bases outside the gene matches. CDR1 is SGHVS, CDR2 FNYEAQ, per germline.